This is a list of T cell receptor beta chains from one sample in a study of blood T cell repertoires in COVID-19. Sequencing used immunoSEQ multiplex PCR; TCRdb keeps in-frame clones, though not all of them. The sample lists roughly 100,000 clones; roughly four fifths were seen once. Material for sequencing was peripheral blood. The receptors were sampled from a woman aged 55 to 70 with acute or convalescent COVID-19. Each CDR3 is given with its conserved first and last residue. A D gene is named only where the DNA matches it firmly. Only part of the rows carry a size: once, few, many, or a class if the clone is expanded.

CDR3 DNA	CDR3 protein	clone size	V gene	D gene	J gene
TGCGCCAGCAGCTCCAACAGCGGGGGCCGAACCCTATCCTACAATGAGCAGTTCTTC	CASSSNSGGRTLSYNEQFF	NA	TRBV5-1	TRBD2	TRBJ2-1
TGCAGCGTTGGAGGGATCGGCACAGATACGCAGTATTTT	CSVGGIGTDTQYF	NA	TRBV29-1	NA	TRBJ2-3
TGTGCCAGCGCCAGGTGGTCCTACGAGCAGTACTTC	CASARWSYEQYF	few	TRBV12-1	NA	TRBJ2-7
TGCAGCGTCGCGTCCCGTGGGACAGGTGAGGATGGGCAGTTCTTC	CSVASRGTGEDGQFF	NA	TRBV29-1	TRBD1	TRBJ2-1
TGTGCCAGCACGGACAGGGCCGCTGGGGCCAACGTCCTGACTTTC	CASTDRAAGANVLTF	NA	TRBV2	TRBD1	TRBJ2-6
TGTGCCAGCAGCTTGCACATCGATCGCAATCAGCCCCAGCATTTT	CASSLHIDRNQPQHF	NA	TRBV5-5	NA	TRBJ1-5
TGTGCCAGCAGCCGTAACAGGGTTCGGGAGACCCAGTACTTC	CASSRNRVRETQYF	NA	TRBV7-8	NA	TRBJ2-5
TGTGCCAGTAGTCCCCGGGGGGACAGGGCGACGTTCTATGGCTACACCTTC	CASSPRGDRATFYGYTF	NA	TRBV19	TRBD1	TRBJ1-2
TGTGCCAGCAGCCCCCTCTCGGGGATGAACACTGAAGCTTTCTTT	CASSPLSGMNTEAFF	NA	TRBV9	NA	TRBJ1-1
TGTGCCAGCAGCTTAAAGGTACAGGAAGAGACCCAGTACTTC	CASSLKVQEETQYF	many	TRBV5-6	NA	TRBJ2-5
TGTGCCAGCAGCTTGTCAACCGGGTCACAGTACTTC	CASSLSTGSQYF	NA	TRBV11-2	NA	TRBJ2-7
TGTGCCAGCAGCCCTCAGGGTACTGGAAACACCATATATTTT	CASSPQGTGNTIYF	NA	TRBV7-2	NA	TRBJ1-3
TGTGCCAGCAGCTTGGGACAGGACACCGGGGAGCTGTTTTTT	CASSLGQDTGELFF	few	TRBV5-4	NA	TRBJ2-2
TGTGCCAGCACCGCGACACCATACTATGGCTACACCTTC	CASTATPYYGYTF	NA	TRBV6-5	NA	TRBJ1-2
TGTGCCAGCAGTGAAGCCGCGGCAGGGGTGCGAGCTTTCTTT	CASSEAAAGVRAFF	NA	TRBV6-1	NA	TRBJ1-1
TGTGCCAGCAGAAAACAGGGTTCAGGCTATGGCTACACCTTC	CASRKQGSGYGYTF	NA	TRBV28	NA	TRBJ1-2
TGTGCCAGCAGTGTTCGACAGGGGGCTGGCGGGGAGCTGTTTTTT	CASSVRQGAGGELFF	once	TRBV2	TRBD1	TRBJ2-2
TGTGCCAGCAAACATGAGGGACTAGCAAGTGGGCAGTTCTTC	CASKHEGLASGQFF	few	TRBV28	TRBD2	TRBJ2-1
TGTGCCAGCAGTAACCGGGACAGGGCCAATGAAAAACTGTTTTTT	CASSNRDRANEKLFF	NA	TRBV6-2/TRBV6-3	TRBD1	TRBJ1-4
TGTGCCAGCAGGGCGGTTTCCGGCCAGCCCCAGCATTTT	CASRAVSGQPQHF	NA	TRBV6-5	NA	TRBJ1-5
TGTGCCAGCAGCCAAGGCGCGACAGGGGGATACGAGCAGTACTTC	CASSQGATGGYEQYF	NA	TRBV3-1/TRBV3-2	TRBD1	TRBJ2-7
TGTGCCAGCAGCGTAGGGACTAGCGGGAGGACCTACGAGCAGTACTTC	CASSVGTSGRTYEQYF	NA	TRBV9	TRBD2	TRBJ2-7
TGTGCCAGCAGGGGACAGGGGGGAGTCTATGGCTACACCTTC	CASRGQGGVYGYTF	NA	TRBV9	TRBD1	TRBJ1-2
TGTGCCAGCAGTGACTCGGGACTAGCTGGTTGGAATGAGCAGTTCTTC	CASSDSGLAGWNEQFF	NA	TRBV6-4	TRBD2	TRBJ2-1
TGTGCCAGCAGCTCCCCCTGGGGGGCAACTAATGAAAAACTGTTTTTT	CASSSPWGATNEKLFF	NA	TRBV7-9	NA	TRBJ1-4
TGTGCCAGTAGTATAGGGACAGGGAACTATGGCTACACCTTC	CASSIGTGNYGYTF	NA	TRBV19	TRBD1	TRBJ1-2
TGTGCCAGCTCTAGTGACTATAATTCACCCCTCCACTTT	CASSSDYNSPLHF	NA	TRBV27	NA	TRBJ1-6
TGTGCCAGCAGTTTATTTGGGGGGGAGAACACCGGGGAGCTGTTTTTT	CASSLFGGENTGELFF	NA	TRBV27	TRBD2	TRBJ2-2
TGTGCCAGCAGTGACCCCTACAGGGGCGAGAACACCGGGGAGCTGTTTTTT	CASSDPYRGENTGELFF	NA	TRBV25-1	TRBD1	TRBJ2-2
TGTGCCAGCAGTTACCCGACACGAGTTGAGAATTCACCCCTCCACTTT	CASSYPTRVENSPLHF	NA	TRBV6-6	NA	TRBJ1-6
TGTGCCAGCAGTGCCAGCTCCTACAATGAGCAGTTCTTC	CASSASSYNEQFF	NA	TRBV2	NA	TRBJ2-1
TGCAGCGCCTTAACTAGCGGGAGTTACAATGAGCAGTTCTTC	CSALTSGSYNEQFF	once	TRBV29-1	TRBD2	TRBJ2-1
TGTGCCAGCAGTGAATTTTCGAGCGGGAGTTACGAGCAGTACTTC	CASSEFSSGSYEQYF	NA	TRBV2	TRBD2	TRBJ2-7
TGCGCCAGCAAGACTAGCGGGGGGGTGTACGAGCAGTACTTC	CASKTSGGVYEQYF	NA	TRBV5-1	TRBD2	TRBJ2-7
TGCGCCAGCAGCCAAGTACCACAGGGCATTCAGCCCCAGCATTTT	CASSQVPQGIQPQHF	once	TRBV4-1	NA	TRBJ1-5
TGTGCCAGCAGCCTATTCGTTGACAGGGCCGACTCTGGGGCCAACGTCCTGACTTTC	CASSLFVDRADSGANVLTF	NA	TRBV14	TRBD1	TRBJ2-6
TGTGCCAGCTCACCAACCTGGACAGATAATACGCAGTACTTC	CASSPTWTDNTQYF	NA	TRBV18	NA	TRBJ2-7
TGTGCCAGCAGCTTGTGGTGGGAGTCACCCTACGAGCAGTACTTC	CASSLWWESPYEQYF	NA	TRBV5-6	NA	TRBJ2-7
TGTGCCAGCATCTCCTGGAGTCGGGGAGGGGGGAGTCAGCCCCAGCATTTT	CASISWSRGGGSQPQHF	NA	TRBV28	NA	TRBJ1-5
TGTGCCAGCAGCTTATACGACACGGACTATGGCTACACCTTC	CASSLYDTDYGYTF	NA	TRBV7-9	NA	TRBJ1-2
TGCAGCGTTGAGGTCCTAGCTGAAAACACCGGGGAGCTGTTTTTT	CSVEVLAENTGELFF	NA	TRBV29-1	NA	TRBJ2-2
TGTGCCTGGAGTGTAAGGAGGGGCTATGGCTACACCTTC	CAWSVRRGYGYTF	NA	TRBV30	NA	TRBJ1-2
TGTGCCAGCAGTGGGGACAGGGTAAAAGATCAGCCCCAGCATTTT	CASSGDRVKDQPQHF	NA	TRBV2	TRBD1	TRBJ1-5
TGTGCCAGCAGAAATCAGGGGGGTGGGGAAAAACTGTTTTTT	CASRNQGGGEKLFF	NA	TRBV28	TRBD1	TRBJ1-4